One and the same sample provided the 11 T cell receptor beta chains below, sequenced in a study of cytomegalovirus exposure and HLA in healthy donors. Some clones are missing from TCRdb's copy, which holds only in-frame ones; the method was immunoSEQ multiplex PCR. The sample holds around 190,000 clones, 85% seen once. The sample comprised PBMCs. The source is a man aged 18 to 30 in good health and CMV-seropositive.

J is TRBJ1-1 and V is TRBV28; 7 nucleotides align to TRBD1. Germline lookup yields CDR1 MDHEN and CDR2 SYDVKM. V was clipped by 5 bases and J by 10 bases; unmatched bases: 10. This CDR3 comprises 13 residues. DNA for the CDR3: TGTGCCAGCAGTCCTACAGGGGTCGGGGGAGCTTTCTTT. It is translated as CASSPTGVGGAFF.

This rearrangement joins TRBV2 to TRBJ2-2; 9 bases line up with TRBD1. The ends lost 7 bases at V and 6 bases at J; junction bases unmatched: 6. This CDR3 is built from 14 residues. Germline V CDR1 and CDR2: SNHLY, FYNNEI. The CDR3 sequence: CASTWTGDAGELFF. The CDR3 bases are TGTGCCAGCACTTGGACAGGGGACGCCGGGGAGCTGTTTTTT.

This CDR3 reads CASSFSGGDTQYF. CDR3 coding DNA: TGTGCCAGCAGTTTCTCGGGGGGAGATACGCAGTATTTT. The chain links TRBV6-7 to TRBJ2-3; 7 nucleotides match TRBD2. TRBV6-7 has ORF status, its function being uncertain. V was clipped by 4 bases and J by 5 bases; unmatched bases: 3. The CDR3 length is 13 residues.

CDR3 loop: CASSSTTEAFF. CDR3 DNA: TGTGCCAGCAGCTCGACAACTGAAGCTTTCTTT. This sequence joins TRBV13 and TRBJ1-1; no definite D call. Germline V gene lookup returns CDR1 PRHDT and CDR2 FYEKMQ (reference sequence). Trimming removed 4 bases from V and 5 bases from J, with 5 bases in between. This CDR3 is 11 amino acids long.

This chain connects TRBV5-1 to TRBJ2-1; D remains unclear. Germline V gene data show CDR1 as SGHRS and CDR2 as YFSETQ. V lost 5 bases, J lost 2 bases, and 8 bases lay in between. The CDR3 is 13 amino acids. DNA of the CDR3: TGCGCCAGCAGATTGACAACCTACAATGAGCAGTTCTTC. This codes for CASRLTTYNEQFF.

V gene TRBV5-4 combines with J gene TRBJ2-3; possible D gene TRBD2, 5 bases. V was clipped by 7 bases and J by 2 bases, with 17 bases between them. This CDR3 region has 15 residues. Germline V lookup: CDR1 SGHNT, CDR2 YYREEE (reference sequence). The CDR3 coding sequence is TGTGCCAGCCGCCGGAGTACCGGACTCACAGATACGCAGTATTTT. Translated: CASRRSTGLTDTQYF.

The chain links TRBV4-2 to TRBJ1-5; D is possibly TRBD1 (6 bases). The germline V gene has CDR1 LGHNA and CDR2 YNFKEQ. With 3 bases removed from V and 2 bases from J, the gap between germline ends came to 8 bases. CDR3 length: 14 amino acids. DNA of the CDR3: TGTGCCAGCAGCCAGGGACAAGGCAATCAGCCCCAGCATTTT. Translating it yields CASSQGQGNQPQHF.

The rearrangement uses TRBV27 and TRBJ2-7, with 12 nucleotides matching TRBD1. The CDR3 has 15 amino acids. J was trimmed by 7 bases and V by 2 bases; bases with no gene match: 6. The V gene's germline CDR1 is MNHEY and CDR2 SMNVEV (reference sequence). The CDR3 loop reads CASSLMGTGGEEQYF. CDR3 nucleotide sequence: TGTGCCAGCAGTTTAATGGGGACAGGGGGCGAAGAGCAGTACTTC.

V usage is TRBV7-3 and J usage is TRBJ2-6; D call uncertain. The CDR3 is 15 residues long. V gave up 6 bases and J gave up 0 bases, with 9 bases separating them. Germline CDR1 SGHTA, CDR2 FQGTGA. DNA of the CDR3: TGTGCCAGCAGTCACAGCTCCTCTGGGGCCAACGTCCTGACTTTC. Its translation: CASSHSSSGANVLTF.

The rearrangement uses TRBV28 and TRBJ2-3; TRBD2 matches 11 bases. Germline CDR1 MDHEN, CDR2 SYDVKM. The CDR3 is made up of 18 amino acids. V was pared by 5 bases and J by 4 bases, with 14 bases of the junction left unmatched. The CDR3 here is CASSPVPLIAGGSDTQYF. DNA for the CDR3: TGTGCCAGCAGTCCCGTCCCTCTCATAGCGGGGGGGTCAGATACGCAGTATTTT. Drawing the rest from reference TRBV28 and TRBJ2-3, the complete variable domain is DVKVTQSSRYLVKRTGEKVFLECVQDMDHENMFWYRQDPGLGLRLIYFSYDVKMKEKGDIPEGYSVSREKKERFSLILESASTNQTSMYLCASSPVPLIAGGSDTQYFGPGTRLTVL.

The CDR3 protein is CASSFLGGSRETQYF. The CDR3 DNA reads as TGTGCCAGCAGTTTCCTCGGCGGGTCCCGGGAGACCCAGTACTTC. The chain recombines TRBV27 with TRBJ2-5; a weak D match, TRBD2 (5 bases). The germline V and J ends were trimmed by 3 bases and 5 bases, with 16 bases remaining between them. Germline CDR1 and CDR2: MNHEY and SMNVEV (reference sequence). This CDR3 region has 15 residues.